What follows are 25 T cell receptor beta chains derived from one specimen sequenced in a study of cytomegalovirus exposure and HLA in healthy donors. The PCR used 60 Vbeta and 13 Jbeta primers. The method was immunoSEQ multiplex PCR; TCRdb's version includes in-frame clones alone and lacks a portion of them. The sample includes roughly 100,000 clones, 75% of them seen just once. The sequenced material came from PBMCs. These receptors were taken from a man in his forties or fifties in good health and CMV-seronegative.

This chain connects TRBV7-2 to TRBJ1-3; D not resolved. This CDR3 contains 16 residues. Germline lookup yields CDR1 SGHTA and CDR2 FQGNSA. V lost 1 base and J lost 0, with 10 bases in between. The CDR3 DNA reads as TGTGCCAGCAGCTTAGACCAGCGAATCTCTGGAAACACCATATATTTT. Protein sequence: CASSLDQRISGNTIYF. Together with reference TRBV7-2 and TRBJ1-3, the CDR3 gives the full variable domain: GAGVSQSPSNKVTEKGKDVELRCDPISGHTALYWYRQSLGQGLEFLIYFQGNSAPDKSGLPSDRFSAERTGGSVSTLTIQRTQQEDSAVYLCASSLDQRISGNTIYFGEGSWLTVV.

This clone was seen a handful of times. The DNA for the CDR3 is TGCAGCGTGACAACTAGCAATCAGCCCCAGCATTTT. Its protein is CSVTTSNQPQHF. The chain combines TRBV29-1 with TRBJ1-5; D is undetermined. CDR1 SQVTM and CDR2 ANQGSEA come from the germline V gene. With 6 bases removed from V and 0 bases from J, the gap between germline ends came to 6 bases. The CDR3 is 12 residues long.

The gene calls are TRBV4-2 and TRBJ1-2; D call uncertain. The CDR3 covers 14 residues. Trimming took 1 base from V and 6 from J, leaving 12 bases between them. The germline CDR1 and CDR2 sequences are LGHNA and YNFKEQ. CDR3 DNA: TGTGCCAGCAGCCAAGGACGACTGCTTGATGGCTACACCTTC. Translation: CASSQGRLLDGYTF.

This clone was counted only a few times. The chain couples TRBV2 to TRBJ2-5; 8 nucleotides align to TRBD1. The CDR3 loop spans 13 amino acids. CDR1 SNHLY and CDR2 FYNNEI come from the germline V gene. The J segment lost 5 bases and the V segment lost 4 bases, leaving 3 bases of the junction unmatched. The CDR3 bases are TGTGCCAGCAGTGCAGGGGGCGGGGAGACCCAGTACTTC. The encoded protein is CASSAGGGETQYF.

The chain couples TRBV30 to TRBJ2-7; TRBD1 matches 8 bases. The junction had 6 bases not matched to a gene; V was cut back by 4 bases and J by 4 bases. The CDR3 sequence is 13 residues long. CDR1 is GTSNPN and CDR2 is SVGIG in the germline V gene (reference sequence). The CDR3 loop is CAWTPGGAYEQYF. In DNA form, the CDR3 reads TGTGCCTGGACTCCAGGGGGCGCTTACGAGCAGTACTTC.

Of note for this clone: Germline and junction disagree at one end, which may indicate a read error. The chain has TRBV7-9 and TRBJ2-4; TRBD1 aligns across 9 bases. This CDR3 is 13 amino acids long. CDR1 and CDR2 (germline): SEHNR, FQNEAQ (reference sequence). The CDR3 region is CASSSSFRDREDF. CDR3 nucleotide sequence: TGTGCCAGCAGCTCATCCTTCCGGGACAGGGAGGACTTC.

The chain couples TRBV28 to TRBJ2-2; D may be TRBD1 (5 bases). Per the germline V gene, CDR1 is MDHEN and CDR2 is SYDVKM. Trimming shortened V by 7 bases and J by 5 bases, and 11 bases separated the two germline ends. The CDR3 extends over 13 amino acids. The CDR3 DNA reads TGTGCCAGCAACCTACCAGGGACCGGGGAGCTGTTTTTT. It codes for CASNLPGTGELFF.

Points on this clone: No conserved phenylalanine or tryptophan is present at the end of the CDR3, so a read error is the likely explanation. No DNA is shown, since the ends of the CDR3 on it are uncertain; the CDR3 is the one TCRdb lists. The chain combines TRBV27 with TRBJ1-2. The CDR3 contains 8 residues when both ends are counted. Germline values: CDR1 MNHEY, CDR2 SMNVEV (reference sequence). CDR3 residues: CASSSSPV.

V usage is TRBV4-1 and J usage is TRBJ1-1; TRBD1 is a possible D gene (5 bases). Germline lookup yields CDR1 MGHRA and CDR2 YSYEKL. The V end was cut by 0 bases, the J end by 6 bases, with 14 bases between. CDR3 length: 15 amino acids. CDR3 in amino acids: CASSQDGGGGPEAFF. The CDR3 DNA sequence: TGCGCCAGCAGCCAAGATGGGGGAGGAGGACCTGAAGCTTTCTTT.

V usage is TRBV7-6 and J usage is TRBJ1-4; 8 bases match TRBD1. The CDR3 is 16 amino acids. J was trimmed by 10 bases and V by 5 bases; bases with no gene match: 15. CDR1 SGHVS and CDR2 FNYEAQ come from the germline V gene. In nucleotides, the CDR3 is TGTGCCAGCAGCGATGGGCAGGGGGCGCGTATGGCAAAACTGTTTTTT. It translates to CASSDGQGARMAKLFF.

CDR3 in DNA: TGTGCCAGCAGTTTTATACTAAGACTATCGGGCACAGATACGCAGTATTTT. As protein: CASSFILRLSGTDTQYF. The chain couples TRBV28 to TRBJ2-3; D is perhaps TRBD2 (5 bases). The germline CDR1 and CDR2 sequences are MDHEN and SYDVKM. V gave up 3 bases and J gave up 1 base, with 17 bases separating them. The CDR3 is made up of 17 amino acids.

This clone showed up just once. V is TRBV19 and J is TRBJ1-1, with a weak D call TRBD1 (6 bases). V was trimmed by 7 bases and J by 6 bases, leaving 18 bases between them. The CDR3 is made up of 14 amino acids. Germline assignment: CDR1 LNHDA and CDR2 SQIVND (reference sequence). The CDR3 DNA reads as TGTGCCAGTACTGCAGGGGCCGGATGGGCTGAAGCTTTCTTT. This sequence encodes CASTAGAGWAEAFF.

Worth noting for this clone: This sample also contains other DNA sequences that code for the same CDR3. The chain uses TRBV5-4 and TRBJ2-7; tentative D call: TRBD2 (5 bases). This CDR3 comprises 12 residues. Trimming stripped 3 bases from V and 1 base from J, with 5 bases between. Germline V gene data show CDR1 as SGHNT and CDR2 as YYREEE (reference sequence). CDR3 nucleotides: TGTGCCAGCAGCTCGGGGTCCTACGAGCAGTACTTC. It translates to CASSSGSYEQYF.

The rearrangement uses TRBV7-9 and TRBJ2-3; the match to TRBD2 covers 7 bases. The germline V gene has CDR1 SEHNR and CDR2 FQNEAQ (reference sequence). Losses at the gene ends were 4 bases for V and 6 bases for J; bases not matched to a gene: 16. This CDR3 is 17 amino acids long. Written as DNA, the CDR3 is TGTGCCAGCAGCTCCCTTGGGGGGGAGGCCCCAGGGGATACGCAGTATTTT. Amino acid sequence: CASSSLGGEAPGDTQYF.

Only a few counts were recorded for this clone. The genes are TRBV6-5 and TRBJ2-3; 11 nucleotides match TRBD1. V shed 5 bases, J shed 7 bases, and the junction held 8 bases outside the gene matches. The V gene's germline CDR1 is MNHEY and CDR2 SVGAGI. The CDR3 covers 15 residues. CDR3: CASSLSDRGRNTQYF. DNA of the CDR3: TGTGCCAGCAGTCTATCGGACAGGGGGCGAAATACGCAGTATTTT.

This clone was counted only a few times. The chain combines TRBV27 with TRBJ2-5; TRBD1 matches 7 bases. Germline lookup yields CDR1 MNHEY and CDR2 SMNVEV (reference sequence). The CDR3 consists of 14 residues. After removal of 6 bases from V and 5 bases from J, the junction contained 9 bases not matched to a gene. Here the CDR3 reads CASRASDRLETQYF. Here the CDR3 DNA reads TGTGCCAGCAGAGCATCGGACAGGCTGGAGACCCAGTACTTC.

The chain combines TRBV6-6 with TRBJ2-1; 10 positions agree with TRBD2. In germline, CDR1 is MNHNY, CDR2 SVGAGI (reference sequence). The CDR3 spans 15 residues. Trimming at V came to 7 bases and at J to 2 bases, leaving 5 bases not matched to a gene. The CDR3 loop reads CASNKAGGAYNEQFF. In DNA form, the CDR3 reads TGTGCCAGCAACAAAGCGGGGGGGGCCTACAATGAGCAGTTCTTC.

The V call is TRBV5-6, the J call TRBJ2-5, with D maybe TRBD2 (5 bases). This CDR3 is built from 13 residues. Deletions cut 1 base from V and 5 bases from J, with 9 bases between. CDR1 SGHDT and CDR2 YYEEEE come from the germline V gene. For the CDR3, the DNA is TGTGCCAGCAGCTTGACCGGGATCGAGACCCAGTACTTC. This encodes CASSLTGIETQYF. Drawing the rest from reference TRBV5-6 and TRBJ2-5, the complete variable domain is DAGVTQSPTHLIKTRGQQVTLRCSPKSGHDTVSWYQQALGQGPQFIFQYYEEEERQRGNFPDRFSGHQFPNYSSELNVNALLLGDSALYLCASSLTGIETQYFGPGTRLLVL.

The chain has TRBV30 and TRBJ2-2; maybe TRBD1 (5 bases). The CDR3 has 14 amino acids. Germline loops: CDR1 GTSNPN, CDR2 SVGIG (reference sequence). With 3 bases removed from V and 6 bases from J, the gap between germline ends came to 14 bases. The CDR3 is CAWRGTVGAGELFF. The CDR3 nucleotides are TGTGCCTGGAGGGGAACGGTAGGGGCCGGGGAGCTGTTTTTT.

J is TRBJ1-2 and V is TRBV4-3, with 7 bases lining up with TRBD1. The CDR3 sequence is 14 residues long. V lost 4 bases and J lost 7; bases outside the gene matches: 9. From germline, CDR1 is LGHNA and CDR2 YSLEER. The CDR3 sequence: CASSRMTGNVGYTF. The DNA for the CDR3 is TGCGCCAGCAGCCGGATGACAGGGAATGTTGGCTACACCTTC.

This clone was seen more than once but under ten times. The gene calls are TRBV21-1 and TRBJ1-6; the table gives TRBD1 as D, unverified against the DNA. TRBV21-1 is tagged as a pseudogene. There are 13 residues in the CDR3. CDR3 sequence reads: CATQVGYNSPLHF. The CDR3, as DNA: TGTGCCACCCAGGTCGGATATAATTCACCCCTCCACTTT.

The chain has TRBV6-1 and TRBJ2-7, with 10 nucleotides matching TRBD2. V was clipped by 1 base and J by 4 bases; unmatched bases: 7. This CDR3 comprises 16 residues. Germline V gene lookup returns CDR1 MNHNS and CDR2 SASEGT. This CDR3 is CASSEVGQRGGYEQYF. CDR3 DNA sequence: TGTGCCAGCAGTGAAGTGGGCCAGCGGGGGGGATACGAGCAGTACTTC.

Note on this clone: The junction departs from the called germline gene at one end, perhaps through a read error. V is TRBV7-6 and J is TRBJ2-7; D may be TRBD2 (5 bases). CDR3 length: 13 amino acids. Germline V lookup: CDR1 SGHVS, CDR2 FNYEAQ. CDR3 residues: CASSDGLESHPHF. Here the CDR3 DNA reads TGTGCCAGCAGCGACGGACTGGAGTCTCACCCTCACTTC.

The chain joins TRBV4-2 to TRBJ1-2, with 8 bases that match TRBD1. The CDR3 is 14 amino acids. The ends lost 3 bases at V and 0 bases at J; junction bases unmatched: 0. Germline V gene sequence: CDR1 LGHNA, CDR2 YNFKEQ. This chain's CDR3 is CASSQGQANYGYTF. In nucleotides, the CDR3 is TGTGCCAGCAGCCAGGGACAGGCTAACTATGGCTACACCTTC.

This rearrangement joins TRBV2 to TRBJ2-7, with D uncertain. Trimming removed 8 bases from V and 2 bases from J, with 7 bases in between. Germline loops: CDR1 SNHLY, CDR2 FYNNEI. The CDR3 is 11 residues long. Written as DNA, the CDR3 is TGTGCCAGCTGGGCCACCTACGAGCAGTACTTC. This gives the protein CASWATYEQYF. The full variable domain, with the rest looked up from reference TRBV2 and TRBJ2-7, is EPEVTQTPSHQVTQMGQEVILRCVPISNHLYFYWYRQILGQKVEFLVSFYNNEISEKSEIFDDQFSVERPDGSNFTLKIRSTKLEDSAMYFCASWATYEQYFGPGTRLTVT.